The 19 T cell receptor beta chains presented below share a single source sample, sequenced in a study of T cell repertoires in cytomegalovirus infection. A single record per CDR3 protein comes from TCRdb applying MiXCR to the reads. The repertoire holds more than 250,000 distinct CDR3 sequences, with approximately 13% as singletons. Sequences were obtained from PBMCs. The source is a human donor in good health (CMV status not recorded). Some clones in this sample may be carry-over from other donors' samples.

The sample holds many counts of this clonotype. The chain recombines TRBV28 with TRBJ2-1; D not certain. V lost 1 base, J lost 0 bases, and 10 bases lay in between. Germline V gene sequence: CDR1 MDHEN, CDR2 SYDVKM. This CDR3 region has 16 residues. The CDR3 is CASSLSAATSYNEQFF. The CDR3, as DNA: TGTGCCAGCAGTTTATCAGCCGCGACCTCCTACAATGAGCAGTTCTTC.

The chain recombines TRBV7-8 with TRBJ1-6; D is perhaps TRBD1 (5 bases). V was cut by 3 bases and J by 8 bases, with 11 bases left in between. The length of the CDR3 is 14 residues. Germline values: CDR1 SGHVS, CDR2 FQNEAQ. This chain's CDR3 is CASSFEGSYSPLHF. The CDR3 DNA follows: TGTGCCAGCAGCTTTGAGGGGTCGTATTCACCCCTCCACTTT.

In nucleotides, the CDR3 is TGTGCCAGCAATAGGGACGCGGACGTCGGGGAGCTGTTTTTT. Its translation: CASNRDADVGELFF. The chain carries TRBV6-1 and TRBJ2-2; D is perhaps TRBD1 or TRBD2 (5 bases each). V was clipped by 7 bases and J by 7 bases, with 16 bases between them. The CDR3 has 14 amino acids. Germline V gene data show CDR1 as MNHNS and CDR2 as SASEGT.

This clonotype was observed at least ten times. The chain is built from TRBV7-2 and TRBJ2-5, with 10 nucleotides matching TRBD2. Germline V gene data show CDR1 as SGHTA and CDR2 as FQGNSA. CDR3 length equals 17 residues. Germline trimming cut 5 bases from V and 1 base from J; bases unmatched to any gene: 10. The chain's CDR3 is CASSRTSGAYFQETQYF. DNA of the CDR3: TGTGCCAGCAGCCGGACTAGCGGTGCTTATTTCCAAGAGACCCAGTACTTC.

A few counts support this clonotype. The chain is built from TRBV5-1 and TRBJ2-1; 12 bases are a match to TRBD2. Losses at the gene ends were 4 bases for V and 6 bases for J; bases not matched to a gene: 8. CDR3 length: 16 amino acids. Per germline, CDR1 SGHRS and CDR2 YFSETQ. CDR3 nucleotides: TGCGCCAGCAGCCCCGGAGGACTAGCGGGGCCCAATGAGCAGTTCTTC. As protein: CASSPGGLAGPNEQFF.

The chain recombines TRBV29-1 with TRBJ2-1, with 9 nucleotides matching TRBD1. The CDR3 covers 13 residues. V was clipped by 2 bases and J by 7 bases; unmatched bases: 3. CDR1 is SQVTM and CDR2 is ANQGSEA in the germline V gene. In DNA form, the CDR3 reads TGCAGCGTTGAACTGGACAGGGGTAATGAGCAGTTCTTC. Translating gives CSVELDRGNEQFF.

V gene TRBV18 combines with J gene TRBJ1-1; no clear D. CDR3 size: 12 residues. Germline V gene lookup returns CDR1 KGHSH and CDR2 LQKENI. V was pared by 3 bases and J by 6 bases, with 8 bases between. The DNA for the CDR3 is TGTGCCAGCTCACCGAGGAATCCTGAAGCTTTCTTT. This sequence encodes CASSPRNPEAFF.

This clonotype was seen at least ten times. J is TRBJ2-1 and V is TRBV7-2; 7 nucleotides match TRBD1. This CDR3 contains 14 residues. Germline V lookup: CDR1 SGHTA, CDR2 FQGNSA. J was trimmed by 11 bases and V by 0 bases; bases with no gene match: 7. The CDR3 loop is CASSLAGTALKQFF. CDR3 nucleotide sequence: TGTGCCAGCAGCTTAGCCGGGACAGCCCTTAAGCAGTTCTTC.

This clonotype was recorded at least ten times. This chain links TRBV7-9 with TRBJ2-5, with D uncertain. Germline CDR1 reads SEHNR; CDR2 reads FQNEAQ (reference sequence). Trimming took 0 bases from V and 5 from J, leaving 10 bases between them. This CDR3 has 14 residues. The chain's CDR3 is CASSLAGFGETQYF. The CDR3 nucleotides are TGTGCCAGCAGCTTAGCAGGGTTTGGGGAGACCCAGTACTTC.

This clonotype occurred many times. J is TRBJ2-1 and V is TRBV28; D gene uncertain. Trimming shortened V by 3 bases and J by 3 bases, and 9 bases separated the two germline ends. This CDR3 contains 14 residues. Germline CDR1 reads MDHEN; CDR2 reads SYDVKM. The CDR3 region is CASSFQGRYNEQFF. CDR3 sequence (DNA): TGTGCCAGCAGTTTTCAAGGTCGCTACAATGAGCAGTTCTTC.

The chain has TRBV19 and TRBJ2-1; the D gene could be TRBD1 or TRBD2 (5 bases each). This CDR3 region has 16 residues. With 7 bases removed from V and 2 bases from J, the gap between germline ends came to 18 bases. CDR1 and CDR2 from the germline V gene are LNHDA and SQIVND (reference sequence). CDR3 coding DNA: TGTGCCAGTACCACTCTCCGGGGCAACGCCTACAATGAGCAGTTCTTC. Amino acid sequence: CASTTLRGNAYNEQFF.

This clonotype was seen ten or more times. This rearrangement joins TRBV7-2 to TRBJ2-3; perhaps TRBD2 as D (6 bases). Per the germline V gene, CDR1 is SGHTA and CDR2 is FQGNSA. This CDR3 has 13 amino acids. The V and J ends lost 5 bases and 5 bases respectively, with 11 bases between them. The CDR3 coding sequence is TGTGCCAGCAGCCCACAAGCGGGAGATACGCAGTATTTT. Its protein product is CASSPQAGDTQYF.

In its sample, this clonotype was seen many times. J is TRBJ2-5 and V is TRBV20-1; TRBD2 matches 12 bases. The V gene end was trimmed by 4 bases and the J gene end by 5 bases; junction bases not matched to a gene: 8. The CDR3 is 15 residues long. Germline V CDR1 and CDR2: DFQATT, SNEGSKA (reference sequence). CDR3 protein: CSATTSGGTRETQYF. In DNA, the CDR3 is TGCAGTGCTACCACTAGCGGGGGGACTCGGGAGACCCAGTACTTC.

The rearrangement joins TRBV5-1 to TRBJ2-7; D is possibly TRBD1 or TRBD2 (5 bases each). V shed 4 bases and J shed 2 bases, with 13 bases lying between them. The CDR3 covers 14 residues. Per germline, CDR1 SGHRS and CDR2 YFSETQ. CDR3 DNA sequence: TGCGCCAGCAGCCGATCCGGGACCACCTACGAGCAGTACTTC. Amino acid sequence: CASSRSGTTYEQYF.

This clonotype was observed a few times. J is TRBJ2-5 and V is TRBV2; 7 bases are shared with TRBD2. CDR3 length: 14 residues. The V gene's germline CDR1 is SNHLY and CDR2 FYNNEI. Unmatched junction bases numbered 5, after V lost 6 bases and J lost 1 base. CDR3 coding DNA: TGTGCCAGCAGACCGAGCGGGGCCCAAGAGACCCAGTACTTC. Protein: CASRPSGAQETQYF. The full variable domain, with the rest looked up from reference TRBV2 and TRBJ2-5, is EPEVTQTPSHQVTQMGQEVILRCVPISNHLYFYWYRQILGQKVEFLVSFYNNEISEKSEIFDDQFSVERPDGSNFTLKIRSTKLEDSAMYFCASRPSGAQETQYFGPGTRLLVL.

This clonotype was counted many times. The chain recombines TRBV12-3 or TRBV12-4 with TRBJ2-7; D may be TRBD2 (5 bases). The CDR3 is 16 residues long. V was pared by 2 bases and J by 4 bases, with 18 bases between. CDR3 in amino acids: CASSLLTGPPGYEQYF. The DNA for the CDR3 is TGTGCCAGCAGTTTATTGACTGGACCTCCGGGGTACGAGCAGTACTTC.

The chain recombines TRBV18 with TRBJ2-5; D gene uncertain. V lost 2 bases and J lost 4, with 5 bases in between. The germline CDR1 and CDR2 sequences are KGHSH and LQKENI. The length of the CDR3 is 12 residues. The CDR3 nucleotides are TGTGCCAGCTCACCAATTGGAGAGACCCAGTACTTC. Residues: CASSPIGETQYF.

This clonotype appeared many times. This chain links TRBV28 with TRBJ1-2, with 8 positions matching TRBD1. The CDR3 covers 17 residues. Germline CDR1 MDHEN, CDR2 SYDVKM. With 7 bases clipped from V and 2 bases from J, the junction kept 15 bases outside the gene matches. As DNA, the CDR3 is TGTGCCAGCAACATAGAGGCCCGGACAGGGTCGAACTATGGCTACACCTTC. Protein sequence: CASNIEARTGSNYGYTF.

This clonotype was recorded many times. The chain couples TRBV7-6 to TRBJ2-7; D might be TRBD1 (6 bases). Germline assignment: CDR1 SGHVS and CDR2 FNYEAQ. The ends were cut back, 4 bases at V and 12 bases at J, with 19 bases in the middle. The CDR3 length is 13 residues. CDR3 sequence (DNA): TGTGCCAGCAGCTCCGATGGGGGCGCCGAGTGGTACTTC. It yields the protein CASSSDGGAEWYF.